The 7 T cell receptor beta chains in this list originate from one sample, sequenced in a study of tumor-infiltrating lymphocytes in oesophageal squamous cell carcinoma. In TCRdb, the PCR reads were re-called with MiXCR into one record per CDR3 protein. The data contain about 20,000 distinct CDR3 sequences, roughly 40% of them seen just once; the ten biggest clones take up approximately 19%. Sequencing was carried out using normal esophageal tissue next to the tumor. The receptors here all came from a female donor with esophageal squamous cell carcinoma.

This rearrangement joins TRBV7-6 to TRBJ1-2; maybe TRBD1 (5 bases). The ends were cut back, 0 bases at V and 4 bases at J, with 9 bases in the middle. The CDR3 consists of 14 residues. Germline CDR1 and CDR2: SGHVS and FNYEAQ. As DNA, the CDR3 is TGTGCCAGCAGCTTAGCTCAGGGTTCCTATGGCTACACCTTC. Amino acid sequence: CASSLAQGSYGYTF.

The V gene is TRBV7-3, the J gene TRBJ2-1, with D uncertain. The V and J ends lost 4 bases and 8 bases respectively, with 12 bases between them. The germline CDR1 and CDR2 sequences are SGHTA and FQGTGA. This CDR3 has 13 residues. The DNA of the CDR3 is TGTGCCAGCAGCTCCATACAGATGGATGAGCAGTTCTTC. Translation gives CASSSIQMDEQFF.

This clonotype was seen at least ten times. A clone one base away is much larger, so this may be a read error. CDR3 region: CASSARRLAGANSYNEQYF. The CDR3 DNA sequence: TGTGCCAGCAGCGCACGGCGACTAGCGGGCGCCAACTCCTACAATGAGCAGTACTTC. The chain employs TRBV11-2 and TRBJ2-1; 10 bases are shared with TRBD2. Judging by the DNA end, TRBJ2-7 fits better; the J call may be wrong. CDR1 and CDR2 (germline): SGHAT, FQNNGV. The CDR3 covers 19 residues.

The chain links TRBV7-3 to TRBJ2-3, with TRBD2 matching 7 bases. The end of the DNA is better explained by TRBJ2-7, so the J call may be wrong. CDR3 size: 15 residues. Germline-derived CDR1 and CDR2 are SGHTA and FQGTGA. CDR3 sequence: CASSLGGTSYNEQYF. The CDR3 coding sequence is TGTGCCAGCAGCTTGGGAGGGACTTCCTACAATGAGCAGTACTTC.

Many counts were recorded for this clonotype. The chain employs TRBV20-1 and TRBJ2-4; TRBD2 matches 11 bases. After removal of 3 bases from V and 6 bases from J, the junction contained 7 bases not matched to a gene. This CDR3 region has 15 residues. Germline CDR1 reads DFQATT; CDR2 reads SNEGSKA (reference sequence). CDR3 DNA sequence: TGCAGTGCTAGCGCCTTAGCGGGGGGGCTAAACATTCAGTACTTC. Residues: CSASALAGGLNIQYF.

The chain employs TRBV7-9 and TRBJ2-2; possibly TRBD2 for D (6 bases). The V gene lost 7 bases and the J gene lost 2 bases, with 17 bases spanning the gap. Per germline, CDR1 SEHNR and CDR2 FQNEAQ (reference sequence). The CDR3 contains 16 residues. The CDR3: CASNPAGRINTGELFF. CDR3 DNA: TGTGCCAGCAACCCCGCGGGGCGGATTAACACCGGGGAGCTGTTTTTT. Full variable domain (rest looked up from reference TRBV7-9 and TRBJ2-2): DTGVSQNPRHKITKRGQNVTFRCDPISEHNRLYWYRQTLGQGPEFLTYFQNEAQLEKSRLLSDRFSAERPKGSFSTLEIQRTEQGDSAMYLCASNPAGRINTGELFFGEGSRLTVL.

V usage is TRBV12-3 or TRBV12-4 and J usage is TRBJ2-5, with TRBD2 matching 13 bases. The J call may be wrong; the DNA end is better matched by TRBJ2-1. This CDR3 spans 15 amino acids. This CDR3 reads CASSQGLAGVDEQFF. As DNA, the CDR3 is TGTGCCAGCAGTCAAGGACTAGCGGGGGTAGATGAGCAGTTCTTC.